This T cell receptor beta chain was profiled in a study of OX40 agonist ivuxolimab in advanced cancers. Study context: Treatment of patients was with ivuxolimab, an agonistic anti-OX40 (CD134) antibody.

CDR3 length: 15 residues. Per the germline V gene, CDR1 is SGHKS and CDR2 is YYEKEE (reference sequence). J gave up 4 bases and V 4 bases, and 7 bases lay outside the gene matches. Profiled with immunoSEQ multiplex PCR; TCRdb holds only in-frame clones, not every one. The sample records about 84,000 clones, 90% to 95% being singletons. Sample: CD4+ or CD8+ T cells sorted from blood, taken in a trial of the OX40 agonist ivuxolimab. The sequence was collected from an adult with an advanced solid tumor such as melanoma, head and neck, liver or kidney cancer. The chain uses TRBV5-5 and TRBJ2-7; 11 nucleotides align to TRBD1. The CDR3 DNA sequence: TGTGCCAGCAGCATTACCGGGACAGGGGGATACGAGCAGTACTTC. This encodes CASSITGTGGYEQYF.